A selection of T cell receptor beta chains follows, all from one sample in a study of CD8 T cells in ankylosing spondylitis. A single record per CDR3 protein comes from TCRdb applying MiXCR to the 5' RACE reads. This table holds some 200,000 distinct CDR3 sequences, about a quarter found once. The sequenced sample consisted of blood, either unsorted or a sorted T cell fraction (not recorded which). These receptors were taken from a male donor with ankylosing spondylitis or in good health (not recorded which). The CDR3 runs from the conserved cysteine through the conserved F or W. Each record gives: CDR3 DNA, CDR3 protein, D gene, clone size, J gene, V gene. A D gene is named only where the DNA matches it firmly. Rows give clone size only sometimes, using once, few, many, or a class for an expanded clone.

TGCAGTGCTAGAGAGGGGGGAAGCACCGGGGAGCTGTTTTTT | CSAREGGSTGELFF | NA | NA | TRBJ2-2 | TRBV20-1
TGCGCCAGCAGCCAAGCGACCGACAGGGTGGGGGAGACCCAGTACTTC | CASSQATDRVGETQYF | TRBD1 | NA | TRBJ2-5 | TRBV4-1
TGTGCCAGGGGCTTGGAGGTCTTTGACACTGAAGCTTTCTTT | CARGLEVFDTEAFF | NA | NA | TRBJ1-1 | TRBV5-8
TGCAGCGTTCGGACAGAAAAAACCTCCTACGAGCAGTACTTC | CSVRTEKTSYEQYF | NA | many | TRBJ2-7 | TRBV29-1
TGTGCCAGCTCTGTGACAGGGATGGAAACTGAAGCTTTCTTT | CASSVTGMETEAFF | TRBD1 | NA | TRBJ1-1 | TRBV18
TGTGCCAGCAGTTTTGGATACGAGCAGTACTTC | CASSFGYEQYF | NA | many | TRBJ2-7 | TRBV12-3/TRBV12-4
TGTGCCAGCACGGAAGCGGGAGGGCCAACAGATACGCAGTATTTT | CASTEAGGPTDTQYF | TRBD2 | many | TRBJ2-3 | TRBV2
TGTGCCAGCACCACCTCTAGTCTCTATGGCTACACCTTC | CASTTSSLYGYTF | NA | NA | TRBJ1-2 | TRBV12-3/TRBV12-4
TGTGCCAGCAGCTTTGGACAGACGGAGACCCAGTACTTC | CASSFGQTETQYF | NA | NA | TRBJ2-5 | TRBV11-2
TGCGCCAGCAGCAAAGACCCCGACGCCTCCTACAATGAGCAGTTCTTC | CASSKDPDASYNEQFF | NA | many | TRBJ2-1 | TRBV5-1
TGTGCCAGCAGACGGGACAGCACCACCTACGAGCAGTACTTC | CASRRDSTTYEQYF | TRBD1 | NA | TRBJ2-7 | TRBV6-1
TGCAGCGTGGGGAGGGGGGCCTACGAGCAGTACTTC | CSVGRGAYEQYF | NA | few | TRBJ2-7 | TRBV29-1
TGTGCCAGCGGGCGGGATCTGACAGATACGCAGTATTTT | CASGRDLTDTQYF | NA | many | TRBJ2-3 | TRBV6-5
TGTGCCAGCAGCTTGGCACAGGGGGCGGGTGGCTACACCTTC | CASSLAQGAGGYTF | TRBD1 | NA | TRBJ1-2 | TRBV5-6
TGTGCCAGCAGCTTACCGACAGTTCGGGAGACCCAGTACTTC | CASSLPTVRETQYF | NA | NA | TRBJ2-5 | TRBV11-2
TGTGCCACCAGCGGGGCCAACGGCCATCAGCCCCAGCATTTT | CATSGANGHQPQHF | NA | many | TRBJ1-5 | TRBV15
TGTGCCAGCAGAGGAGGGGAGGTCTATGGCTACACCTTC | CASRGGEVYGYTF | NA | many | TRBJ1-2 | TRBV12-3/TRBV12-4
TGTGCCAGCAGGGGGGTTGAGATAGCCAAAAACATTCAGTACTTC | CASRGVEIAKNIQYF | NA | many | TRBJ2-4 | TRBV12-3/TRBV12-4
TGTGCCAGCAGTCTCGGACAACCATCCTACGAGCAGTACTTC | CASSLGQPSYEQYF | NA | NA | TRBJ2-7 | TRBV12-3/TRBV12-4
TGCAGTGCGGGGGGCGACTATGGCTACACCTTC | CSAGGDYGYTF | NA | NA | TRBJ1-2 | TRBV20-1
TGTGCCAGCAGTTGGGGACAGGGGAGGGGAGAGACCCAGTACTTC | CASSWGQGRGETQYF | TRBD1 | NA | TRBJ2-5 | TRBV28
TGTGCCAGCAGTACCACAGGGGACAATCAGCCCCAGCATTTT | CASSTTGDNQPQHF | TRBD1 | many | TRBJ1-5 | TRBV7-9
TGCAGTGCTAGTAGTGTAGGCGATGAGCAGTTCTTC | CSASSVGDEQFF | NA | few | TRBJ2-1 | TRBV20-1
TGTGCCAGCTCACCGGGCGGAATGAACACCGGGGAGCTGTTTTTT | CASSPGGMNTGELFF | NA | NA | TRBJ2-2 | TRBV18
TGCAGTGTTACCTCGCCTAGCGGGAGGGCCTTCAATGAGCAGTTCTTC | CSVTSPSGRAFNEQFF | TRBD2 | NA | TRBJ2-1 | TRBV20-1
TGCGCCAGCAGCCAAGAACTGCTGGTTCCCGAGCAGTACTTC | CASSQELLVPEQYF | NA | many | TRBJ2-7 | TRBV4-3
TGCAGCGTTGAAGGGCTAGCGGGTAAAGAGACCCAGTACTTC | CSVEGLAGKETQYF | TRBD2 | NA | TRBJ2-5 | TRBV29-1
TGCGCCAGCAGCTGGGACCTCAAGGCCTACGAGCAGTACTTC | CASSWDLKAYEQYF | NA | NA | TRBJ2-7 | TRBV5-1
TGTGCCAGCAGAAACTCAGGGGGGGGCACAGATACGCAGTATTTT | CASRNSGGGTDTQYF | NA | few | TRBJ2-3 | TRBV6-5
TGCAGCGTTTCTCGACTAGCGGGGATGGTCGAGACCCAGTACTTC | CSVSRLAGMVETQYF | TRBD2 | NA | TRBJ2-5 | TRBV29-1
TGCAGTGCTAGAGATCAAGAGACCCAGTACTTC | CSARDQETQYF | NA | many | TRBJ2-5 | TRBV20-1
TGCAGTGCCTTGCTAGCGGGACCAGATACGCAGTATTTT | CSALLAGPDTQYF | TRBD2 | many | TRBJ2-3 | TRBV20-1
TGTGCCAGCAGTTTACAGGGGACTAGCGGGGCCTACTACGAGCAGTACTTC | CASSLQGTSGAYYEQYF | TRBD2 | few | TRBJ2-7 | TRBV27
TGTGCCAGCAGCCGCATCGGGACTAGGAGGGACACCGGGGAGCTGTTTTTT | CASSRIGTRRDTGELFF | TRBD2 | NA | TRBJ2-2 | TRBV4-2
TGTGCCAGCAGCCAAGATTCCCAAGCGGGAGGAATAGATACGCAGTATTTT | CASSQDSQAGGIDTQYF | TRBD2 | few | TRBJ2-3 | TRBV3-1
TGCAGTGCTACAGGGGGCGCTCAGTGGGATACGCAGTATTTT | CSATGGAQWDTQYF | TRBD1 | NA | TRBJ2-3 | TRBV20-1
TGTGCCACCAGCAGAGGATACTGGACTAGCGGGAGTTTGTACGAGCAGTACTTC | CATSRGYWTSGSLYEQYF | TRBD2 | many | TRBJ2-7 | TRBV15
TGTGCCTGGACCACGGGACTAGCTAAAATCGAGCAGTTCTTC | CAWTTGLAKIEQFF | TRBD2 | many | TRBJ2-1 | TRBV30
TGTGCCAGCAGCTCGCTCGTGCCGGCCGGGGAGCTGTTTTTT | CASSSLVPAGELFF | NA | many | TRBJ2-2 | TRBV11-2
TGTGCCAGCAGTAGGACAGGGGTGGCAAAACTGTTTTTT | CASSRTGVAKLFF | TRBD1 | NA | TRBJ1-4 | TRBV27
TGCAGTGCGCTAGAGGGACAGCTTAATACTGAAGCTTTCTTT | CSALEGQLNTEAFF | TRBD1 | NA | TRBJ1-1 | TRBV20-1
TGCAGTGCCCCGAAGAGCGGGAGGGATCCTCACTACAATGAGCAGTTCTTC | CSAPKSGRDPHYNEQFF | TRBD2 | NA | TRBJ2-1 | TRBV20-1
TGCAGTGCCCCGGATATAGCCAAAAACATTCAGTACTTC | CSAPDIAKNIQYF | NA | NA | TRBJ2-4 | TRBV20-1
TGCGCCAGCAGCCAACTACCGGGACAGGAAGAGACCCAGTACTTC | CASSQLPGQEETQYF | TRBD1 | many | TRBJ2-5 | TRBV4-3
TGCAGCCCGGAAATAGCAGATACGCAGTATTTT | CSPEIADTQYF | NA | many | TRBJ2-3 | TRBV29-1
TGCAGTGCTAGAAACATGCAGGGGACAACTAATGAAAAACTGTTTTTT | CSARNMQGTTNEKLFF | NA | many | TRBJ1-4 | TRBV20-1
TGTGCCAGCAGCCGTGACAGCTTCCAAGAGACCCAGTACTTC | CASSRDSFQETQYF | NA | few | TRBJ2-5 | TRBV7-2
TGTGCCAGCAGCTTAGGACGGACCCTCAAAGAGACCCAGTACTTC | CASSLGRTLKETQYF | NA | once | TRBJ2-5 | TRBV11-2
TGTGCCACCGCGGGGGAGGGGAGAAGTTACGAGCAGTACTTC | CATAGEGRSYEQYF | TRBD2 | many | TRBJ2-7 | TRBV10-3
TGTGCCAGCAGCTTGGCGACTAGCGGGAGGGCCGGGGAGCTGTTTTTT | CASSLATSGRAGELFF | TRBD2 | few | TRBJ2-2 | TRBV5-4